This TCR beta chain derives from a study of graft-versus-host responses after intestinal transplantation. Study outcomes and limitations: High graft-versus-host to host-versus-graft clonal ratios were found in allografts of patients who had graft-donor T cell macrochimerism. Recipient marrow showed GvH clones, some seen first in ileum or blood.

Measured with immunoSEQ multiplex PCR; TCRdb has only the in-frame clones, and not every one. The sample consists of about 98,000 clones, roughly four fifths of them appearing once. Regarding this clone: What it binds is not known.

CDR1 is MNHEY, CDR2 SMNVEV, per germline (reference sequence). The CDR3 length is 18 residues. Trimming took 2 bases from V and 2 from J; bases not matched to a gene: 12. V is TRBV27 and J is TRBJ2-3, with 8 bases aligning to TRBD2. The receptor's source is a human donor who received an intestinal transplant. Sequenced material: unstimulated CD8+ T cells sorted from spleen or lymph node cells, taken before intestinal transplant. CDR3 amino acids: CASSLEGIAAGATDTQYF. Here the CDR3 DNA reads TGTGCCAGCAGTTTAGAGGGAATAGCAGCGGGGGCCACAGATACGCAGTATTTT.